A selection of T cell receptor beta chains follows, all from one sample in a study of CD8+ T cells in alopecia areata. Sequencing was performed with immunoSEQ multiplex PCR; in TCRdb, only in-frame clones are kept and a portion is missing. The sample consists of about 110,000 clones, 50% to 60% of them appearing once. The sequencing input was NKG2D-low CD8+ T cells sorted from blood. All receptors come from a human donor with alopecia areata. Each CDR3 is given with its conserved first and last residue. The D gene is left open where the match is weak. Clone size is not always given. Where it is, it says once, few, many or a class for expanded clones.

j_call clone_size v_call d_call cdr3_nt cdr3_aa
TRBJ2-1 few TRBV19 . TGTGCCAGTAGTGGATCAGGGGGGTCCTACAATGAGCAGTTCTTC CASSGSGGSYNEQFF
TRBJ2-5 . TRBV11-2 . TGTGCCAGCAGCTTAGCCGGTGGGGAGACAGAGACCCAGTACTTC CASSLAGGETETQYF
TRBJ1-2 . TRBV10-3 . TGTGCCATCACGGTCGGGGGGGGATATGGCTACACCTTC CAITVGGGYGYTF
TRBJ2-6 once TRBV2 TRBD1 TGTGCCAGGAAATCCGGGACAGGGTTTGGTCAGATCTCTGGGGCCAACGTCCTGACTTTC CARKSGTGFGQISGANVLTF
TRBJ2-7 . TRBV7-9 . TGTGCCAGCAGCTTTCGTGGGGAGCAGTACTTC CASSFRGEQYF
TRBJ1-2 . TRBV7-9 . TGTGCCAGCAGCTCCGCGGGAGCGGGAAACTATGGCTACACCTTC CASSSAGAGNYGYTF
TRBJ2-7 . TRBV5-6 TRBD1 TGTGCCAGCAGCTCGGGACAGGGGCCCTACGAGCAGTACTTC CASSSGQGPYEQYF
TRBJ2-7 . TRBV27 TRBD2 TGTGCCAGCAGTACGAGCGGGAGTAGCAACGAGCAGTACTTC CASSTSGSSNEQYF
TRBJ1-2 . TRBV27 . TGTGCCAGCAGTTTAGCGGCTAACTATGGCTACACCTTC CASSLAANYGYTF
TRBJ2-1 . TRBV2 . TGTGCCAGCAGTGAATGGCCAGGGAGCAATGAGCAGTTCTTC CASSEWPGSNEQFF
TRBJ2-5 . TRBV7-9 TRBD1 TGTGCCAGCAGCTTCGACAGGGGGGAGTTAAGGGAGACCCAGTACTTC CASSFDRGELRETQYF
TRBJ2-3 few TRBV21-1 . . CASSKVGPGADTQYF
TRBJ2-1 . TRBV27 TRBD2 TGTGCCAGCCAGGGACTAGCGGACGATGAGCAGTTCTTC CASQGLADDEQFF
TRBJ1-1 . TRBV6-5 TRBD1 TGTGCCAGCAGTTACTTGGGGCAGGGGGCGAACACTGAAGCTTTCTTT CASSYLGQGANTEAFF
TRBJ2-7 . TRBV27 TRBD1 TGTGCCAGCGGATTCCAGGGGGCCGAGCAGTACTTC CASGFQGAEQYF
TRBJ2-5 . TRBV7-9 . TGTGCCAGCACCCCTGAGGGATTGATGGAGACCCAGTACTTC CASTPEGLMETQYF
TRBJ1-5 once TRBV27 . TGTGCCAGCAGTTTTATAGGGACGAAGCCCCAGCATTTT CASSFIGTKPQHF
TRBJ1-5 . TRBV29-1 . TGCAGCGTTCGGAGGGGTTTGGGGCAGCCCCAGCATTTT CSVRRGLGQPQHF
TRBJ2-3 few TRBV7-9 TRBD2 TGTGCCAGCAGCTCAAGGACTAGCGGTTTCACAGATACGCAGTATTTT CASSSRTSGFTDTQYF
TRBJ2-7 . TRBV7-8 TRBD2 TGTGCCAGCAGCTTAGACCCCGGACTAGCGGAAGAGCAGTACTTC CASSLDPGLAEEQYF
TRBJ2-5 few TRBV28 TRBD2 TGTGCCAGCAGCTTGGCCCAAGGACTAGCGAGATACCAAGAGACCCAGTACTTC CASSLAQGLARYQETQYF
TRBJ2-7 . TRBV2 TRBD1 TGTGCCAGCAGAGGACAGGGTGCCTTTTTC CASRGQGAFF
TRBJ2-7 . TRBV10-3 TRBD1 TGTGCCATCAGTGGTTCCTCGGGACAGGGGGGATACGAGCAGTACTTC CAISGSSGQGGYEQYF
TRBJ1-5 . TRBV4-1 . TGCGCCAGCAGCCACATACAGAACCTGGCGTATCAGCCCCAGCATTTT CASSHIQNLAYQPQHF
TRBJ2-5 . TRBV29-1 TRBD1 TGCAGCGTTGAAGACCTGGACAGGGGGGCTGAGACCCAGTACTTC CSVEDLDRGAETQYF
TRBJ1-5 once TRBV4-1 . TGCGCCAGCACCCTAAGAGCCGGAGGGCACAGTTATAGCAATCAGCCCCAGCATTTT CASTLRAGGHSYSNQPQHF
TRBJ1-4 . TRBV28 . TGTGCCAGCAGTTTTAGTCGCCCGAATGAAAAACTGTTTTTT CASSFSRPNEKLFF
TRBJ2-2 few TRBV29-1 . TGCAGCGTTTGGACCGGGGAGCTGTTTTTT CSVWTGELFF
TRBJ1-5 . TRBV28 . TGTGCCAGCAATATATCCCCCAATCAGCCCCAGCATTTT CASNISPNQPQHF
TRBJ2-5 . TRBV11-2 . TGTGCCAGCGTAGGGGGAGGACACACGTACCAAGAGACCCAGTACTTC CASVGGGHTYQETQYF
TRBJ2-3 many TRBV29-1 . TGCAGCGGGAAGGACAGACCCATCACAGATACGCAGTATTTT CSGKDRPITDTQYF
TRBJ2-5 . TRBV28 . TGTGCCATCAGTGTCCACGGCAGCCAAGAGACCCAGTACTTC CAISVHGSQETQYF
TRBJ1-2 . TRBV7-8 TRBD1 TGTGCCAGCAGCCACGGACAGGGCCTCGGCTACACCTTC CASSHGQGLGYTF
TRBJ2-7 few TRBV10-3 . TGTGCCATCAGTGAGTCCATAGCATACGAGCAGTACTTC CAISESIAYEQYF
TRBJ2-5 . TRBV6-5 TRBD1 TGTGCCAGCAGTCCGACCGGGACAGGTCAAGAGACCCAGTACTTC CASSPTGTGQETQYF
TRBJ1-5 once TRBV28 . TGTGCCATCCGCGGACGGGGGAGCAATCAGCCCCAGCATTTT CAIRGRGSNQPQHF
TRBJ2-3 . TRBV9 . TGTGCCAGCAGCCCCTGGGAACAGGGTTACACAGATACGCAGTATTTT CASSPWEQGYTDTQYF
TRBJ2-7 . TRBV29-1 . TGCAGCGTTGGGGGCAGCTCCTACGAGCAGTACTTC CSVGGSSYEQYF
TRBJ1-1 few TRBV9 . TGTGCCAGCAGCGTAGCCAAGAACACTGAAGCTTTCTTT CASSVAKNTEAFF
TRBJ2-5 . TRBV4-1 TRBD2 TGCGCCAGCAGCCAAACACCAAGCGGGACCGAGGGAGAGACCCAGTACTTC CASSQTPSGTEGETQYF
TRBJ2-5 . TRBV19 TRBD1 TGTGCCAGTAGCCCCGGGACAGGGGTTTTGGTGACCCAGTACTTC CASSPGTGVLVTQYF
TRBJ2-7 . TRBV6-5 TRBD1 TGTGCCAGCAGTTACTTACAGGGGGCCGAGCAGTACTTC CASSYLQGAEQYF
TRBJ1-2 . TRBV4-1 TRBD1 TGCGCCAGCAGCCAAGATTTGGGACAGGGGGCCCATGGCTACACCTTC CASSQDLGQGAHGYTF
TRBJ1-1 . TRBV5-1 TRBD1 TGCGCCAGCAGCACTCGACAGGGGAGGAACACTGAAGCTTTCTTT CASSTRQGRNTEAFF
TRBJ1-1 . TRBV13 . TGTGCCAGCAGCTTCCAGAACACTGAAGCTTTCTTT CASSFQNTEAFF
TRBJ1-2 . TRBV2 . TGTGCCAGCGAGGGGCTGTATGGCTACACCTTC CASEGLYGYTF
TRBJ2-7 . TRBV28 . TGTGCCAGCATTAGAGGTGGCGAGCAGTACTTC CASIRGGEQYF
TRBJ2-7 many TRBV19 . TGTGCCAGTAGTATTACAGGGATCTCCTACGAGCAGTACTTC CASSITGISYEQYF
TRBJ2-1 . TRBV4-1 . TGCGCCAGCAGACGCGTGGAGGGGGCTGGTAATGAGCAGTTCTTC CASRRVEGAGNEQFF
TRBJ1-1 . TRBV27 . TGTGCCAGCAGCCAGGGGACCTCCGGTGAAGCTTTCTTT CASSQGTSGEAFF
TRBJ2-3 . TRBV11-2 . TGTGCCAGCAGCTTAGTCCTGACGGACACAGATACGCAGTATTTT CASSLVLTDTDTQYF
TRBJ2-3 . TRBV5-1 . TGCGCCAGCACCCTCGGGGCAGACACAGATACGCAGTATTTT CASTLGADTDTQYF
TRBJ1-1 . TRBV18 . TGTGCCAGCTCACTAGCAGCCCGGGCGGCCCTGAACACTGAAGCTTTCTTT CASSLAARAALNTEAFF
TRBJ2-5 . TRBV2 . TGTGCCAGTTACCCCTTGTGGGTGGCTCTTCAAGAGACCCAGTACTTC CASYPLWVALQETQYF
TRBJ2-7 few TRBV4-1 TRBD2 TGCGCCAGCAGCCAAGATGCTAGCGGGACCTACGAGCAGTACTTC CASSQDASGTYEQYF